Shown below are 23 T cell receptor beta chains from a single sample sequenced in a study of T cells in women clearing cervical HPV infection. Profiling relied on immunoSEQ multiplex PCR, and the TCRdb table lists in-frame clones only, not all of them. This sample's table has about 30,000 clones. Material for sequencing was blood buffy coat. These TCRs come from a woman aged 18 to 75 with a cervical HPV16 infection that either progressed to CIN3+ or cleared (not recorded which).

Remarks on this clone: Sequencing ends 3 residues short of the CDR3 end; the germline J gene provides the rest. This rearrangement joins TRBV5-1 to TRBJ2-2; TRBD1 matches 9 bases. Looked up from germline, CDR1 is SGHRS and CDR2 is YFSETQ. The CDR3 totals 16 residues. Unmatched junction bases numbered 7, after V lost 4 bases and J lost 3 bases. The CDR3 sequence: CASSQTGQGHTGELFF. CDR3 DNA (partial): TGCGCCAGCAGCCAAACTGGACAGGGGCACACCGGGGAG. The variable domain in full, with the rest retrieved from reference TRBV5-1 and TRBJ2-2, is KAGVTQTPRYLIKTRGQQVTLSCSPISGHRSVSWYQQTPGQGLQFLFEYFSETQRNKGNFPGRFSGRQFSNSRSEMNVSTLELGDSALYLCASSQTGQGHTGELFFGEGSRLTVL.

As concerns this clone: The read ends 3 residues shy of where the CDR3 ends; the end is completed using the germline J gene. This rearrangement joins TRBV7-9 to TRBJ1-1; D remains unclear. The CDR3 is 15 amino acids. From germline, CDR1 is SEHNR and CDR2 FQNEAQ (reference sequence). The CDR3 DNA, read in part, is TGTGCCAGCAGCGCCTCGTTGGGCAGTGTCTACGAG. This gives the protein CASSASLGSVYE. The CDR3 as a whole reads CASSASLGSVYEAFF.

A word on this clone: The CDR3 goes on 3 residues after the read ends, and that part is filled in from the germline J gene. The chain is built from TRBV5-6 and TRBJ2-3, with 9 bases fitting TRBD1. Germline lookup yields CDR1 SGHDT and CDR2 YYEEEE. This CDR3 region has 14 residues. CDR3: CASSWDRVEETQYF. The DNA read from the CDR3 is TGTGCCAGCAGCTGGGACAGGGTGGAAGAGACG. Based on the CDR3 plus reference TRBV5-6 and TRBJ2-3, the full variable domain is DAGVTQSPTHLIKTRGQQVTLRCSPKSGHDTVSWYQQALGQGPQFIFQYYEEEERQRGNFPDRFSGHQFPNYSSELNVNALLLGDSALYLCASSWDRVEETQYFGPGTRLTVL.

Comments on this clone: The read finishes 3 residues shy of the CDR3 end, and the germline J gene is used to complete it. The gene calls are TRBV7-6 and TRBJ2-1; 7 bases line up with TRBD2. The CDR3 is 15 residues long. Trimming at V came to 1 base and at J to 5 bases, leaving 5 bases not matched to a gene. The germline V gene encodes CDR1 SGHVS and CDR2 FNYEAQ. This CDR3 reads CASSLDWGGNNEQFF. Partial CDR3 DNA: TGTGCCAGCAGCTTAGATTGGGGGGGGAACAATGAG.

With respect to this clone: The observed sequence ends 3 residues before the CDR3 terminus, with the missing tail filled in from the germline J gene. This rearrangement joins TRBV29-1 to TRBJ1-2; D may be TRBD1 (5 bases). The CDR3 consists of 12 residues. Germline values: CDR1 SQVTM, CDR2 ANQGSEA. Trimming shortened V by 4 bases and J by 2 bases, and 8 bases separated the two germline ends. The covered CDR3 bases are TGCAGCGTTGTTCAGGGAAACTATGGC. Protein: CSVVQGNYG. In full, the CDR3 reads CSVVQGNYGYTF.

Notes on this clone: An end of the junction differs from the germline gene, which may be a read error. The CDR3 end lies 3 residues beyond the end of the read and is filled in from the germline J gene. Other DNA sequences in this sample translate to the same CDR3. The chain combines TRBV5-1 with TRBJ1-2; perhaps TRBD1 as D (5 bases). This CDR3 region has 13 residues. In germline, CDR1 is SGHRS, CDR2 YFSETQ. The CDR3 spells CASSLQDNYGYTF. CDR3 bases read: TGCGCCAGCAGCTTACAGGACAACTATGGA.

As for this clone: The read stops 3 residues short of the end of the CDR3; the missing end is completed from the germline J gene. The chain joins TRBV19 to TRBJ2-3; D is possibly TRBD1 (5 bases). The CDR3 is 12 residues long. CDR1 is LNHDA and CDR2 is SQIVND in the germline V gene (reference sequence). The CDR3 bases that were read are TGTGCCAGTAGGTCAGGGAATCAGCCG. Translation: CASRSGNQP. The complete CDR3 sequence is CASRSGNQPQYF.

Concerning this clone: Germline and junction disagree at one end, which may indicate a read error. The sequenced fragment ends 3 residues before the CDR3 boundary, so the rest is inferred from the germline J gene. The sample has other DNA sequences that encode this CDR3 too. The chain couples TRBV10-1 to TRBJ1-1, with TRBD1 matching over 7 bases. CDR3 length: 11 residues. Germline loops: CDR1 WNHNN, CDR2 SYGVQD (reference sequence). The CDR3 reads CASKEGAEAFF. CDR3 DNA, as far as it was read: TGCGCCAGCAAAGAGGGGGCTGAG.

A word on this clone: The read is 3 residues too short to cover the CDR3 end, so that end is filled in from the germline J gene. This chain joins TRBV4-2 and TRBJ2-5; D is uncertain. This CDR3 is built from 13 residues. Germline V gene sequence: CDR1 LGHNA, CDR2 YNFKEQ. With 4 bases removed from V and 2 bases from J, the gap between germline ends came to 8 bases. The covered CDR3 bases are TGTGCCAGCAGCCCAGGCTGGCAAGAGACC. This gives the protein CASSPGWQET. The whole CDR3 reads CASSPGWQETQYF.

A note on this clone: Read sequence stops 3 residues before the CDR3 end, and the germline J gene provides the missing end. The chain recombines TRBV20-1 with TRBJ1-5, with 9 bases lining up with TRBD1. V trimming: 1 base; J trimming: 5 bases; junction bases outside the gene matches: 6. Germline V gene data show CDR1 as DFQATT and CDR2 as SNEGSKA (reference sequence). The CDR3 covers 15 residues. CDR3 region: CSARGGTGLYQPQHF. The covered CDR3 bases are TGCAGTGCTAGAGGGGGGACAGGGTTATATCAGCCC.

Turning to this clone: The read terminates 3 residues ahead of where the CDR3 ends, so the germline J gene completes it. The chain carries TRBV5-4 and TRBJ1-2; TRBD1 agrees at 12 bases. The CDR3 extends over 16 amino acids. Germline assignment: CDR1 SGHNT and CDR2 YYREEE (reference sequence). With V trimmed by 0 bases and J by 4 bases, 4 bases remained unmatched. The CDR3 sequence: CASSLVGTGGGYGYTF. CDR3 bases read: TGTGCCAGCAGCTTGGTTGGGACAGGGGGCGGCTATGGC.

As for this clone: The observed sequence ends 3 residues before the CDR3 terminus, with the missing tail filled in from the germline J gene. The chain has TRBV7-6 and TRBJ2-1; TRBD1 aligns across 7 bases. The CDR3 covers 12 residues. CDR1 SGHVS and CDR2 FNYEAQ come from the germline V gene. Trimming at V came to 5 bases and at J to 9 bases, leaving 4 bases not matched to a gene. The CDR3 reads CASSPTGFEQFF. The sequenced CDR3 bases are TGTGCCAGCAGCCCGACAGGGTTTGAG.

With respect to this clone: Mismatch with germline at one junction end may stem from a read error. Coverage ceases 3 residues before the CDR3 finishes, and the germline J gene fills in the end. This chain uses TRBV7-6 with TRBJ2-2; TRBD2 matches 9 bases. CDR3 length equals 18 residues. Germline-derived CDR1 and CDR2 are SGHVS and FNYEAQ. The DNA read from the CDR3 is TGTGCCAGCAGCCTAGCGGGGAAGGAGGTAGATGGGGCCAACGTG. It encodes CASSLAGKEVDGANV. In full, the CDR3 is CASSLAGKEVDGANVLFF.

Comment on this clone: From the germline J gene comes the end of the CDR3, since the read stops 3 residues before it. This chain uses TRBV5-1 with TRBJ1-1, with TRBD1 matching over 8 bases. This CDR3 is built from 14 residues. Germline trimming cut 3 bases from V and 5 bases from J; bases unmatched to any gene: 6. Germline V gene sequence: CDR1 SGHRS, CDR2 YFSETQ. CDR3 bases read: TGCGCCAGCAGCTGGGGACAGGATTATACTGAA. It specifies CASSWGQDYTE. The full CDR3 protein reads CASSWGQDYTEAFF.

CDR3: CAISQVGGEQFF. The sequenced CDR3 bases are TGTGCCATCAGTCAAGTGGGGGGTGAG. This chain uses TRBV10-3 with TRBJ2-1, with D possibly TRBD2 on 6 matching bases. The read is 3 residues too short to cover the CDR3 end, so that end is filled in from the germline J gene. V lost 5 bases to trimming and J lost 9 bases, with 11 bases between them. CDR1 and CDR2 from the germline V gene are ENHRY and SYGVKD. The CDR3 length is 12 residues.

About this clone: Sequencing ends 3 residues short of the CDR3 end; the germline J gene provides the rest. The genes are TRBV12-3 or TRBV12-4 and TRBJ2-7; TRBD2 agrees at 11 bases. V dropped 1 base and J dropped 2; count of bases not matched to a gene: 1. The CDR3 consists of 15 residues. The CDR3 reads CASSLELAGAYEQYF. The covered CDR3 bases are TGTGCCAGCAGTTTAGAACTAGCGGGAGCCTACGAG.

Comment on this clone: The read comes to an end 3 residues before the CDR3 does, leaving the germline J gene to fill in the end. This chain joins TRBV5-5 and TRBJ1-1; 7 nucleotides match TRBD1. The V gene's germline CDR1 is SGHKS and CDR2 YYEKEE (reference sequence). Trimming cost V 4 bases and J 6 bases; bases outside gene matches: 12. CDR3 length: 15 residues. CDR3 DNA (partial): TGTGCCAGCAGCCCGGGGGCAGGGGGTATGGCTGAA. It yields the protein CASSPGAGGMAE. The entire CDR3 protein reads CASSPGAGGMAEAFF.

To note about this clone: Sequencing ends 3 residues short of the CDR3 end; the germline J gene provides the rest. V and J are TRBV7-9 and TRBJ2-7; 11 bases are shared with TRBD1. The trim removed 6 bases at V and 5 bases at J, leaving 6 bases unmatched. The CDR3 spans 14 residues. Germline V gives CDR1 SEHNR, CDR2 FQNEAQ (reference sequence). The CDR3 protein is CASSVGDRGNEQYF. CDR3 DNA (partial): TGTGCCAGCAGTGTAGGGGACAGGGGGAACGAG.

With regard to this clone: The CDR3 end is not reached by the read, which stops 3 residues before it; the germline J gene fills it in. The chain employs TRBV4-2 and TRBJ2-3, with D maybe TRBD2 (6 bases). This CDR3 is 14 amino acids long. The germline V gene has CDR1 LGHNA and CDR2 YNFKEQ. Trimming removed 2 bases from V and 6 bases from J, with 12 bases in between. CDR3 DNA, as far as it was read: TGTGCCAGCAGCCAAAGGGCGGGAATGGATACG. Translating gives CASSQRAGMDT. The full CDR3 is CASSQRAGMDTQYF.

In the case of this clone: The sample has other DNA sequences that encode this CDR3 too. The CDR3 is CASSRQGFAGNTIYF. Partial CDR3 DNA: TGTGCCAGCAGTCGCCAGGGATTCGCTGGAAACACC. This chain connects TRBV7-2 to TRBJ1-3; the D gene is possibly TRBD1 (5 bases). The read ends 3 residues early relative to the CDR3; the germline J gene fills the gap. V lost 6 bases and J 2 bases, leaving 14 bases between the germline ends. The CDR3 totals 15 residues. Per germline, CDR1 SGHTA and CDR2 FQGNSA.

Points on this clone: From the germline J gene comes the end of the CDR3, since the read stops 3 residues before it. V usage is TRBV7-3 and J usage is TRBJ2-7; D is uncertain. This CDR3 has 15 residues. Trimming removed 2 bases from V and 4 bases from J, with 15 bases in between. Germline V gene lookup returns CDR1 SGHTA and CDR2 FQGTGA. Incomplete CDR3 DNA: TGTGCCAGCAGCTTAGGCCCACCAGGAGAGTACGAG. Translating it yields CASSLGPPGEYE. The whole CDR3 sequence reads CASSLGPPGEYEQYF.

Comment on this clone: The CDR3 end falls 3 residues outside the read, so it is completed with the germline J gene. The chain employs TRBV28 and TRBJ2-7, with TRBD2 matching 10 bases. The germline V gene has CDR1 MDHEN and CDR2 SYDVKM. The CDR3 spans 16 residues. V lost 10 bases to trimming and J lost 0 bases; unmatched junction nucleotides: 12. Incomplete CDR3 DNA: TGTGCCATTACGAGGAAGCGGGAGGGGCGCTCCTACGAG. Its translation: CAITRKREGRSYE. The CDR3 in full is CAITRKREGRSYEQYF.

With respect to this clone: Read data end 3 residues before the CDR3 end; the end is taken from the germline J gene. The rearrangement uses TRBV19 and TRBJ1-1; D gene ambiguous. The CDR3 runs 11 residues. Looked up from germline, CDR1 is LNHDA and CDR2 is SQIVND (reference sequence). CDR3 bases read: TGTGCCAGTAGCCATCGGTACGAG. It is translated as CASSHRYE. The whole CDR3 sequence is CASSHRYEAFF. The entire variable domain, with the rest obtained from reference TRBV19 and TRBJ1-1, is as follows: DGGITQSPKYLFRKEGQNVTLSCEQNLNHDAMYWYRQDPGQGLRLIYYSQIVNDFQKGDIAEGYSVSREKKESFPLTVTSAQKNPTAFYLCASSHRYEAFFGQGTRLTVV.